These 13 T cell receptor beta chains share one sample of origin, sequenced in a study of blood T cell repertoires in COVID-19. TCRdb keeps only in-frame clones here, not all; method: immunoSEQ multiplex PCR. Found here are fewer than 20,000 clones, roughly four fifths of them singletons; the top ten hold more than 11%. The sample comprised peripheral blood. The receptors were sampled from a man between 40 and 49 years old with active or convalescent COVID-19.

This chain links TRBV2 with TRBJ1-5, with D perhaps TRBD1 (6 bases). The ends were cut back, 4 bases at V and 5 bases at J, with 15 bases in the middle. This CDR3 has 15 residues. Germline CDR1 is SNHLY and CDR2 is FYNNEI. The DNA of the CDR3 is TGTGCCAGCAGTGGGGATACAGGGAGCGATCAGCCCCAGCATTTT. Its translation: CASSGDTGSDQPQHF.

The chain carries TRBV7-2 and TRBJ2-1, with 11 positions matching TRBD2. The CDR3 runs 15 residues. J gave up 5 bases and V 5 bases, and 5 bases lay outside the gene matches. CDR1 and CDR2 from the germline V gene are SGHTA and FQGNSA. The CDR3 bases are TGTGCCAGCAGCAGACTAGCGGGGAGACACAATGAGCAGTTCTTC. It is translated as CASSRLAGRHNEQFF.

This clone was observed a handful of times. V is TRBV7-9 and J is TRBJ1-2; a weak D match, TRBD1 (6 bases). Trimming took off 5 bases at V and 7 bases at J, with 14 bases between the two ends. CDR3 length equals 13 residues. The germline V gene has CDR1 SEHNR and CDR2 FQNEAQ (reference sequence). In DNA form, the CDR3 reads TGTGCCAGCAGCCCACAGGGTCCTGGTGGCTACACCTTC. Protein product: CASSPQGPGGYTF. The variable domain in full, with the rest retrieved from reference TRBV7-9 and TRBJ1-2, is DTGVSQNPRHKITKRGQNVTFRCDPISEHNRLYWYRQTLGQGPEFLTYFQNEAQLEKSRLLSDRFSAERPKGSFSTLEIQRTEQGDSAMYLCASSPQGPGGYTFGSGTRLTVV.

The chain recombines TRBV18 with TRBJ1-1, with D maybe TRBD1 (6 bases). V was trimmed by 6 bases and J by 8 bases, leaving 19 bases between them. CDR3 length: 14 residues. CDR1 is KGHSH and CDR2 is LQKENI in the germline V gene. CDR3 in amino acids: CASSTTGGGGEAFF. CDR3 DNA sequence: TGTGCCAGCTCGACGACAGGTGGGGGCGGAGAAGCTTTCTTT. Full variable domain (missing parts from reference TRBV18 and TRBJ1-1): NAGVMQNPRHLVRRRGQEARLRCSPMKGHSHVYWYRQLPEEGLKFMVYLQKENIIDESGMPKERFSAEFPKEGPSILRIQQVVRGDSAAYFCASSTTGGGGEAFFGQGTRLTVV.

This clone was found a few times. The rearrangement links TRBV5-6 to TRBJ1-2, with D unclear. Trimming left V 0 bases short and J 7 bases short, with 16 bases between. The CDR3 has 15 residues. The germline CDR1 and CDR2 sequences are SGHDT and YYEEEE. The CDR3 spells CASSLGQVLRGGYTF. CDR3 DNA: TGTGCCAGCAGCTTGGGGCAGGTCCTCCGGGGTGGCTACACCTTC.

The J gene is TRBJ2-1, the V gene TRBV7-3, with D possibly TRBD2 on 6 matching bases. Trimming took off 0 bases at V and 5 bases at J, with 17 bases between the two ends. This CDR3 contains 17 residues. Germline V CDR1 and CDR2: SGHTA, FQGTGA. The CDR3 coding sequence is TGTGCCAGCAGCTTAACGTTACTCGGGGGAGTGGACAATGAGCAGTTCTTC. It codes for CASSLTLLGGVDNEQFF.

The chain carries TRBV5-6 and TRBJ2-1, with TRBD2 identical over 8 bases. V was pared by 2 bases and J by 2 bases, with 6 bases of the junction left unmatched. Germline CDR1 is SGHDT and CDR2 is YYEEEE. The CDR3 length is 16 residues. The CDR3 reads CASSFVGLVPYNEQFF. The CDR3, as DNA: TGTGCCAGCAGCTTTGTGGGACTAGTGCCCTACAATGAGCAGTTCTTC.

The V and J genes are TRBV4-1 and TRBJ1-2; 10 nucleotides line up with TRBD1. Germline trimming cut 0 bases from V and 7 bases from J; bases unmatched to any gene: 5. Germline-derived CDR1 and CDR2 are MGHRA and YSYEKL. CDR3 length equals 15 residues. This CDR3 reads CASSQEGTGEVGYTF. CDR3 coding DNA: TGCGCCAGCAGCCAAGAAGGGACAGGGGAGGTTGGCTACACCTTC.

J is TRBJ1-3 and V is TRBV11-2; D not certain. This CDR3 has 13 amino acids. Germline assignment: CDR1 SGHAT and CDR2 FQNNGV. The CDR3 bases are TGTGCGTCGCGTCAGTCTCTAGTAAACACCATATATTTT. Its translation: CASRQSLVNTIYF. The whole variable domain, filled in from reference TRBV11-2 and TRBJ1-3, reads EAGVAQSPRYKIIEKRQSVAFWCNPISGHATLYWYQQILGQGPKLLIQFQNNGVVDDSQLPKDRFSAERLKGVDSTLKIQPAKLEDSAVYLCASRQSLVNTIYFGEGSWLTVV.

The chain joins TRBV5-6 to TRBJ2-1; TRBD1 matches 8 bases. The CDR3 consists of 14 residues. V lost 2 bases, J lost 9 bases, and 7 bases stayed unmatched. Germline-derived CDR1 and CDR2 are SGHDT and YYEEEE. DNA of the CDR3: TGTGCCAGCAGCTTACAGGACAGGGACCCTGAGCAGTTCTTC. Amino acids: CASSLQDRDPEQFF.

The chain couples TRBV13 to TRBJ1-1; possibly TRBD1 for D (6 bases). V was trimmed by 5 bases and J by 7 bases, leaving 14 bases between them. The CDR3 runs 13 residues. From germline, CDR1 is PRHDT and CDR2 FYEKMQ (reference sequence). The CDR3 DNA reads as TGTGCCAGCAGCACCGGACAGCTCAGTGAAGCTTTCTTT. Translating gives CASSTGQLSEAFF. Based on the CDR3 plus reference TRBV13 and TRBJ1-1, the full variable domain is AAGVIQSPRHLIKEKRETATLKCYPIPRHDTVYWYQQGPGQDPQFLISFYEKMQSDKGSIPDRFSAQQFSDYHSELNMSSLELGDSALYFCASSTGQLSEAFFGQGTRLTVV.

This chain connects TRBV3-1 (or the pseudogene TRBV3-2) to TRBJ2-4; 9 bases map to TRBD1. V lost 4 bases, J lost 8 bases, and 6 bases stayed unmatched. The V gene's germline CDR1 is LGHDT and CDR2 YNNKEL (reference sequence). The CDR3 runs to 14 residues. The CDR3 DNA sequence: TGTGCCAGCAGCCCTCGGGACAGGGTGGACATTCAGTACTTC. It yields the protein CASSPRDRVDIQYF.

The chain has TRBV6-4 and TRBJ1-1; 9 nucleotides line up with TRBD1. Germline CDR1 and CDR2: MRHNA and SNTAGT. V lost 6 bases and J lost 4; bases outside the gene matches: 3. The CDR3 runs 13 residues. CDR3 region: CASRSQGATEAFF. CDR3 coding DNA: TGTGCCAGCAGGTCACAGGGGGCCACTGAAGCTTTCTTT.